These 30 T cell receptor beta chains were sequenced from one sample in a study of cytomegalovirus exposure and HLA in healthy donors. The study ran its PCR with 60 Vbeta and 13 Jbeta primers. Method: immunoSEQ multiplex PCR; TCRdb's copy keeps in-frame clones and lacks some. Counted here are some 150,000 clones, about four fifths occurring once; the ten biggest clones make up approximately 4.5%. Sequenced sample: PBMCs. Receptors were obtained from a man younger than 45 in good health and CMV-seronegative.

The rearrangement links TRBV7-9 to TRBJ2-5; D perhaps matches TRBD1 (6 bases). The CDR3 totals 14 residues. Trimming took off 2 bases at V and 4 bases at J, with 11 bases between the two ends. CDR1 is SEHNR and CDR2 is FQNEAQ in the germline V gene (reference sequence). In nucleotides, the CDR3 is TGTGCCAGCAGCTTAAACAGGGAAAGAGAGACCCAGTACTTC. Its protein product is CASSLNRERETQYF.

This clone was counted only a few times. This rearrangement joins TRBV30 to TRBJ1-1; 7 positions match TRBD1. The CDR3 has 14 residues. Germline values: CDR1 GTSNPN, CDR2 SVGIG (reference sequence). V dropped 5 bases and J dropped 1; count of bases not matched to a gene: 7. CDR3 coding DNA: TGTGCCTGGGAGGCAGGGACAGCGAACACTGAAGCTTTCTTT. Protein product: CAWEAGTANTEAFF. Using reference TRBV30 and TRBJ1-1 for the parts outside the CDR3, the full variable domain is SQTIHQWPATLVQPVGSPLSLECTVEGTSNPNLYWYRQAAGRGLQLLFYSVGIGQISSEVPQNLSASRPQDRQFILSSKKLLLSDSGFYLCAWEAGTANTEAFFGQGTRLTVV.

In DNA form, the CDR3 reads TGTGCCCACGGTACCTCCTACAATGAGCAGTTCTTC. Translation gives CAHGTSYNEQFF. The rearrangement joins TRBV28 to TRBJ2-1, with D unresolved. Trimming stripped 11 bases from V and 0 bases from J, with 8 bases between. Germline assignment: CDR1 MDHEN and CDR2 SYDVKM. The CDR3 is made up of 12 amino acids. The full variable domain, completed using reference TRBV28 and TRBJ2-1, is DVKVTQSSRYLVKRTGEKVFLECVQDMDHENMFWYRQDPGLGLRLIYFSYDVKMKEKGDIPEGYSVSREKKERFSLILESASTNQTSMYLCAHGTSYNEQFFGPGTRLTVL.

The CDR3: CASSLWGDGYTF. In DNA, the CDR3 is TGTGCCAGCAGTCTGTGGGGGGATGGCTACACCTTC. This chain links TRBV11-2 with TRBJ1-2, with D possibly TRBD1 on 5 matching bases. The V gene's germline CDR1 is SGHAT and CDR2 FQNNGV. The CDR3 is 12 residues long. V lost 6 bases and J lost 6, with 11 bases in between.

V usage is TRBV11-2 and J usage is TRBJ2-1; 12 bases fit TRBD2. Germline V gene lookup returns CDR1 SGHAT and CDR2 FQNNGV. The CDR3 is 16 amino acids. With V trimmed by 1 base and J by 6 bases, 4 bases remained unmatched. CDR3: CASSLGLAGGFNEQFF. The DNA for the CDR3 is TGTGCCAGCAGCTTAGGCCTAGCGGGAGGGTTCAATGAGCAGTTCTTC. Drawing the rest from reference TRBV11-2 and TRBJ2-1, the complete variable domain is EAGVAQSPRYKIIEKRQSVAFWCNPISGHATLYWYQQILGQGPKLLIQFQNNGVVDDSQLPKDRFSAERLKGVDSTLKIQPAKLEDSAVYLCASSLGLAGGFNEQFFGPGTRLTVL.

The gene calls are TRBV9 and TRBJ1-2; D is undetermined. The CDR3 consists of 16 residues. The germline CDR1 and CDR2 sequences are SGDLS and YYNGEE. The germline V and J ends were trimmed by 3 bases and 4 bases, with 19 bases remaining between them. CDR3 in DNA: TGTGCCAGCAGCGCAACGCGGGAGGACCGGGCCTATGGCTACACCTTC. Translation: CASSATREDRAYGYTF.

This chain connects TRBV27 to TRBJ2-5; weak D call: TRBD1 (6 bases). CDR3 size: 13 residues. CDR1 and CDR2 (germline): MNHEY, SMNVEV (reference sequence). The V end lost 9 bases, the J end lost 5 bases, and 16 bases lay between the germline ends. CDR3 loop: CASTPTGSETQYF. CDR3 nucleotides: TGTGCCAGTACGCCGACAGGATCGGAGACCCAGTACTTC.

This chain joins TRBV6-5 and TRBJ2-7; 7 bases are shared with TRBD1. The V gene end was trimmed by 11 bases and the J gene end by 0 bases; junction bases not matched to a gene: 7. Germline values: CDR1 MNHEY, CDR2 SVGAGI. The CDR3 loop spans 13 amino acids. For the CDR3, the DNA is TGTGCCGGCTTACAGGGGCCCTCCTACGAGCAGTACTTC. Protein sequence: CAGLQGPSYEQYF.

In its sample, this clone was seen once. The V and J genes are TRBV6-6 and TRBJ1-2; perhaps TRBD1 as D (5 bases). The CDR3 has 13 amino acids. Germline CDR1 and CDR2: MNHNY and SVGAGI (reference sequence). V was shortened by 4 bases and J by 2 bases, with 8 bases between the two germline ends. The CDR3, as DNA: TGTGCCAGCAGTTCAGACAGAAACTATGGCTACACCTTC. Translating gives CASSSDRNYGYTF.

The chain couples TRBV13 to TRBJ2-3; 10 bases are shared with TRBD2. The CDR3 consists of 14 residues. Trimming cost V 6 bases and J 7 bases; bases outside gene matches: 7. Germline values: CDR1 PRHDT, CDR2 FYEKMQ (reference sequence). The CDR3 loop is CASRGAGGANTQYF. DNA for the CDR3: TGTGCCAGCAGGGGAGCGGGGGGGGCAAATACGCAGTATTTT.

The CDR3 sequence is CASSSIAGGYNEQFF. The CDR3 DNA reads TGTGCCAGCAGTTCCATAGCGGGAGGTTACAATGAGCAGTTCTTC. This chain uses TRBV6-5 with TRBJ2-1; 10 bases are shared with TRBD2. The CDR3 spans 15 residues. The ends lost 4 bases at V and 4 bases at J; junction bases unmatched: 4. CDR1 is MNHEY and CDR2 is SVGAGI in the germline V gene.

The chain has TRBV7-9 and TRBJ1-3; no clear D. V lost 4 bases and J lost 0, with 7 bases in between. Germline V CDR1 and CDR2: SEHNR, FQNEAQ (reference sequence). The length of the CDR3 is 14 residues. The CDR3 loop reads CASSWPHSGNTIYF. CDR3 coding DNA: TGTGCCAGCAGCTGGCCCCACTCTGGAAACACCATATATTTT.

This chain joins TRBV7-9 and TRBJ1-2; 7 bases fit TRBD1. V lost 3 bases to trimming and J lost 3 bases; unmatched junction nucleotides: 4. This CDR3 is 14 amino acids long. Germline V lookup: CDR1 SEHNR, CDR2 FQNEAQ (reference sequence). DNA for the CDR3: TGTGCCAGCAGCTTTGACAGGGTAGACTATGGCTACACCTTC. This gives the protein CASSFDRVDYGYTF.

The chain uses TRBV6-5 and TRBJ1-6; D remains unclear. This CDR3 comprises 16 residues. The germline CDR1 and CDR2 sequences are MNHEY and SVGAGI. The germline V and J ends were trimmed by 1 base and 6 bases, with 13 bases remaining between them. As DNA, the CDR3 is TGTGCCAGCAGTTACTTCAGGTTGGAACGTAATTCACCCCTCCACTTT. Residues: CASSYFRLERNSPLHF.

The chain uses TRBV7-8 and TRBJ1-1, with a weak D call TRBD1 (5 bases). V gave up 5 bases and J gave up 4 bases, with 14 bases separating them. The CDR3 consists of 14 residues. The germline V gene encodes CDR1 SGHVS and CDR2 FQNEAQ. CDR3 DNA sequence: TGTGCCAGCAGCACATTTCAGGGAGGCACTGAAGCTTTCTTT. The encoded protein is CASSTFQGGTEAFF.

CDR3 amino acids: CASSVLGGMNTEAFF. Here the CDR3 DNA reads TGTGCCAGCAGCGTATTAGGGGGTATGAACACTGAAGCTTTCTTT. J is TRBJ1-1 and V is TRBV9; a possible D gene is TRBD1 (6 bases). This CDR3 is 15 amino acids long. The V gene's germline CDR1 is SGDLS and CDR2 YYNGEE. Deletions cut 1 base from V and 0 bases from J, with 10 bases between.

The chain recombines TRBV18 with TRBJ2-6; 9 positions match TRBD1. The V gene end was trimmed by 0 bases and the J gene end by 4 bases; junction bases not matched to a gene: 10. CDR3 length: 19 residues. Germline CDR1 KGHSH, CDR2 LQKENI. The CDR3 region has the DNA TGTGCCAGCTCACCACCGGCTACAGGGGGCGCTTCGGGGGCCAACGTCCTGACTTTC. This codes for CASSPPATGGASGANVLTF.

The chain uses TRBV5-1 and TRBJ2-3; the match to TRBD2 covers 8 bases. J gave up 3 bases and V 7 bases, and 13 bases lay outside the gene matches. CDR3 length: 16 amino acids. Germline V lookup: CDR1 SGHRS, CDR2 YFSETQ. The CDR3 DNA reads TGCGCCAGCCTCTCGGGAGTAGCGGGGAATACAGATACGCAGTATTTT. It specifies CASLSGVAGNTDTQYF.

The J gene is TRBJ1-5, the V gene TRBV28; D call uncertain. The V gene's germline CDR1 is MDHEN and CDR2 SYDVKM. The CDR3 is 15 residues long. Between the trimmed V and J ends, which lost 5 bases and 4 bases, there was a span of 15 bases. The CDR3 loop is CASSPAGRANQPQHF. The CDR3 DNA is TGTGCCAGCAGTCCCGCCGGGAGAGCAAATCAGCCCCAGCATTTT.

This rearrangement joins TRBV18 to TRBJ2-2, with D possibly matching TRBD1 (5 bases). The CDR3 is 16 amino acids. V shed 1 base and J shed 3 bases, with 12 bases lying between them. Germline CDR1 is KGHSH and CDR2 is LQKENI. The CDR3 protein is CASSPRRTKDTGELFF. CDR3 nucleotide sequence: TGTGCCAGCTCACCACGAAGGACAAAAGACACCGGGGAGCTGTTTTTT.

The chain is built from TRBV4-3 and TRBJ2-7; 9 bases map to TRBD2. The V gene end was trimmed by 3 bases and the J gene end by 7 bases; junction bases not matched to a gene: 7. The CDR3 is 14 residues long. In germline, CDR1 is LGHNA, CDR2 YSLEER. The CDR3 coding sequence is TGCGCCAGCAGCCAGGTTAGCGGGGGACCGGAGCAGTACTTC. Encoded protein: CASSQVSGGPEQYF.

V and J are TRBV5-8 and TRBJ1-1, with 7 nucleotides matching TRBD1. The length of the CDR3 is 14 residues. J lost 5 bases, V lost 0 bases, and 4 bases had no gene match. Germline CDR1 SGHTS, CDR2 YDEGEE. CDR3 sequence: CASSLGQGRTEAFF. The CDR3 coding sequence is TGTGCCAGCAGCTTGGGACAGGGTCGGACTGAAGCTTTCTTT.

The chain recombines TRBV19 with TRBJ2-7; a possible D gene is TRBD1 (6 bases). In germline, CDR1 is LNHDA, CDR2 SQIVND (reference sequence). CDR3 size: 14 residues. V shed 3 bases and J shed 2 bases, with 11 bases lying between them. The CDR3 DNA reads TGTGCCAGTAGTATTGCCGGGACAACCTACGAGCAGTACTTC. Encoded protein: CASSIAGTTYEQYF.

V gene TRBV7-8 combines with J gene TRBJ2-1; TRBD2 matches at 12 bases. CDR1 and CDR2 (germline): SGHVS, FQNEAQ. This CDR3 region has 17 residues. The J segment lost 7 bases and the V segment lost 3 bases, leaving 10 bases of the junction unmatched. The chain's CDR3 is CASSFRLAGVRPNEQFF. The CDR3, as DNA: TGTGCCAGCAGCTTTCGACTAGCGGGGGTCCGCCCAAATGAGCAGTTCTTC.

V gene TRBV9 combines with J gene TRBJ1-2, with a weak D call TRBD1 (6 bases). The CDR3 extends over 13 amino acids. Per the germline V gene, CDR1 is SGDLS and CDR2 is YYNGEE. V lost 4 bases, J lost 4 bases, and 11 bases lay in between. CDR3 amino acids: CASSPGQSYGYTF. In DNA, the CDR3 is TGTGCCAGCAGCCCAGGACAGTCCTATGGCTACACCTTC.

This clone has just one count. The chain has TRBV5-1 and TRBJ2-3, with 8 bases fitting TRBD2. This CDR3 has 16 residues. V dropped 4 bases and J dropped 0; count of bases not matched to a gene: 7. Germline CDR1 reads SGHRS; CDR2 reads YFSETQ. For the CDR3, the DNA is TGCGCCAGCAGCCCCGGGGGGGCCAGTAGCACAGATACGCAGTATTTT. Its protein product is CASSPGGASSTDTQYF. Based on the CDR3 plus reference TRBV5-1 and TRBJ2-3, the full variable domain is KAGVTQTPRYLIKTRGQQVTLSCSPISGHRSVSWYQQTPGQGLQFLFEYFSETQRNKGNFPGRFSGRQFSNSRSEMNVSTLELGDSALYLCASSPGGASSTDTQYFGPGTRLTVL.

The V gene is TRBV9, the J gene TRBJ2-3, with 9 bases fitting TRBD2. Germline V gene data show CDR1 as SGDLS and CDR2 as YYNGEE. The CDR3 sequence is 15 residues long. The ends lost 0 bases at V and 7 bases at J; junction bases unmatched: 6. The CDR3 sequence is CASSVGSGRGNTQYF. In DNA form, the CDR3 reads TGTGCCAGCAGCGTAGGTAGCGGGAGAGGGAATACGCAGTATTTT.

The V call is TRBV2, the J call TRBJ2-1; TRBD2 agrees at 11 bases. V lost 4 bases and J lost 7; bases outside the gene matches: 6. The CDR3 consists of 15 residues. Looked up from germline, CDR1 is SNHLY and CDR2 is FYNNEI. The CDR3 protein is CASSGSVAGGNEQFF. CDR3 in DNA: TGTGCCAGCAGTGGTTCGGTAGCGGGAGGGAATGAGCAGTTCTTC.

Points on this clone: The same CDR3 is also encoded by other DNA sequences in this sample. The chain recombines TRBV27 with TRBJ2-7; TRBD1 aligns across 7 bases. The CDR3 has 14 residues. Germline V gene lookup returns CDR1 MNHEY and CDR2 SMNVEV (reference sequence). V dropped 1 base and J dropped 2; count of bases not matched to a gene: 2. For the CDR3, the DNA is TGTGCCAGCAGTTTATTGGGACAGCCCTACGAGCAGTACTTC. It encodes CASSLLGQPYEQYF.

The V call is TRBV9, the J call TRBJ1-4; 10 bases are shared with TRBD1. Per the germline V gene, CDR1 is SGDLS and CDR2 is YYNGEE. The CDR3 totals 14 residues. V was pared by 4 bases and J by 8 bases, with 5 bases of the junction left unmatched. The CDR3 sequence is CASSTDRGNEKLFF. CDR3 DNA sequence: TGTGCCAGCAGCACGGACAGGGGGAACGAAAAACTGTTTTTT.